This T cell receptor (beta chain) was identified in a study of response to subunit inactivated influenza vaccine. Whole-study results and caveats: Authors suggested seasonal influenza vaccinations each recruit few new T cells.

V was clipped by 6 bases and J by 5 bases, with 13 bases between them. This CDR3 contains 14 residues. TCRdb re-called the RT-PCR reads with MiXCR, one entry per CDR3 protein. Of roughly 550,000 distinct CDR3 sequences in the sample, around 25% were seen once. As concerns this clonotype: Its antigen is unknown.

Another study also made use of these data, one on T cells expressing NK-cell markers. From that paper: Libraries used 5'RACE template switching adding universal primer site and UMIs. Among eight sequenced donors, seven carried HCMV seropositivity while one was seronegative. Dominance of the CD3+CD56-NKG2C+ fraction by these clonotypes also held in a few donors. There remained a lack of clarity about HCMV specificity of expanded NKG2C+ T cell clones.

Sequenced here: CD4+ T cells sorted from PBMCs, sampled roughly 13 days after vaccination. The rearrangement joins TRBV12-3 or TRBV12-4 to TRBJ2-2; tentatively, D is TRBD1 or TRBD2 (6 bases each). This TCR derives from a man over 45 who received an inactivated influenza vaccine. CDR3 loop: CASRTTGRTGELFF. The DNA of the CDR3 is TGTGCCAGCAGAACAACAGGGAGGACCGGGGAGCTGTTTTTT.